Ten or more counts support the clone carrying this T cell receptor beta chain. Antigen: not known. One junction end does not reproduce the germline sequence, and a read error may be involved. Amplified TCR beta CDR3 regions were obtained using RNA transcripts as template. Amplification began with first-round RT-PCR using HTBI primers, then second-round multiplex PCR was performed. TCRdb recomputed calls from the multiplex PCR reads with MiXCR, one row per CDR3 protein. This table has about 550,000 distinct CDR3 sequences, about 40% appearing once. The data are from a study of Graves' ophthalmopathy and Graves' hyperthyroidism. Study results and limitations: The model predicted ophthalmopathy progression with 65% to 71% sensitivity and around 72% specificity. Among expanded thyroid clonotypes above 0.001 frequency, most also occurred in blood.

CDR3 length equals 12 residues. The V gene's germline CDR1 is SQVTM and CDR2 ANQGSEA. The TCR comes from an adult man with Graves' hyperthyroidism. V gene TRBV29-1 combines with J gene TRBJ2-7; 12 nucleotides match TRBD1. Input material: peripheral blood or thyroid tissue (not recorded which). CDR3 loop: CSVGTGGASLDF. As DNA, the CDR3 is TGCAGCGTAGGGACAGGGGGCGCATCATTGGACTTC.